This section outlines one T cell receptor (beta chain) sequence together with its context. Its antigen is unknown. CDR1 and CDR2 (germline): KGHSH, LQKENI. The CDR3 runs 13 residues. V shed 4 bases and J shed 6 bases, with 9 bases lying between them. These data originate in a study of T cell responses to AZD1222 COVID-19 vaccine. Repertoires were generated with immunoSEQ multiplex PCR, while TCRdb's copy carries only in-frame clones and drops some. Among around 100,000 clones listed, 70% to 90% were seen once. Study-level results: Repertoire collection took place solely once the T cell response had peaked. Among those given AZD1222, only five or six were seropositive at baseline. Dominant CD4 TCR responses targeted spike regions 160-218 and 743-854.

This TCR derives from an adult who received the AZD1222 COVID-19 vaccine. V usage is TRBV18 and J usage is TRBJ1-4, with TRBD1 as a possible D gene (5 bases). This specimen consisted of peripheral blood, obtained 28 days after the second AZD1222 dose. CDR3 coding DNA: TGTGCCAGCTCACGGGGGGGAGATGAAAAACTGTTTTTT. Translating it yields CASSRGGDEKLFF.